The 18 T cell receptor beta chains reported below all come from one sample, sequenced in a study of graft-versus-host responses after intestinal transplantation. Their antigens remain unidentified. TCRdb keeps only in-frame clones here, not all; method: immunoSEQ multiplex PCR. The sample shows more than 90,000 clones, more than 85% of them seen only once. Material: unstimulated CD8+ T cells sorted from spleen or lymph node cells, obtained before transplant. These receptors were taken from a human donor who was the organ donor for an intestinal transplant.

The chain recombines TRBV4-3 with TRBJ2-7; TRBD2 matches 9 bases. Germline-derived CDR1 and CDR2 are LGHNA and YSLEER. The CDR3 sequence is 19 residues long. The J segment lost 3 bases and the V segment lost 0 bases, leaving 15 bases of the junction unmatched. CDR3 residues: CASSQDLWIQAGGDYEQYF. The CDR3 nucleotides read TGCGCCAGCAGCCAAGATCTTTGGATCCAAGCGGGAGGCGACTACGAGCAGTACTTC.

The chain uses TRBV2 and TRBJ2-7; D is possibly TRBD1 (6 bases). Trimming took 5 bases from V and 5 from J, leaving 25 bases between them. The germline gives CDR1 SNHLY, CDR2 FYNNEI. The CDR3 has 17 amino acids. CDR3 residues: CASSPILQGIGRDEQYF. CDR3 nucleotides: TGTGCCAGCAGTCCGATCCTGCAGGGGATCGGAAGAGACGAGCAGTACTTC. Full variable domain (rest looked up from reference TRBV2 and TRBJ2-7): EPEVTQTPSHQVTQMGQEVILRCVPISNHLYFYWYRQILGQKVEFLVSFYNNEISEKSEIFDDQFSVERPDGSNFTLKIRSTKLEDSAMYFCASSPILQGIGRDEQYFGPGTRLTVT.

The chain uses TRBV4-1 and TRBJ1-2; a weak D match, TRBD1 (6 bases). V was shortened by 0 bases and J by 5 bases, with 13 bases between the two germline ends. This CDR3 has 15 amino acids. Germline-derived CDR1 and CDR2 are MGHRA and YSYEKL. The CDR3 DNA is TGCGCCAGCAGCCAAGATAGAGGGCAGGGGTATGGCTACACCTTC. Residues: CASSQDRGQGYGYTF.

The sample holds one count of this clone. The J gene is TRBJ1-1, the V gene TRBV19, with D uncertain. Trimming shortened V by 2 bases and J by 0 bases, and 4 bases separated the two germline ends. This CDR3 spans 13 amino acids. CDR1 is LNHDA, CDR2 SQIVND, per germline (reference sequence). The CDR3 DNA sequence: TGTGCCAGTAGTATAAGTGTGAACACTGAAGCTTTCTTT. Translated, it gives CASSISVNTEAFF.

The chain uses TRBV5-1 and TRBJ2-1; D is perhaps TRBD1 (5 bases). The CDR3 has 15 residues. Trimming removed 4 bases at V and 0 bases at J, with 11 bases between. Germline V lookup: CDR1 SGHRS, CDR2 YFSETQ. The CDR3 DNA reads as TGCGCCAGCAGCCCAGGGCTAGGCTCCTACAATGAGCAGTTCTTC. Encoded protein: CASSPGLGSYNEQFF. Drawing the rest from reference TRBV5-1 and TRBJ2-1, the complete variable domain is KAGVTQTPRYLIKTRGQQVTLSCSPISGHRSVSWYQQTPGQGLQFLFEYFSETQRNKGNFPGRFSGRQFSNSRSEMNVSTLELGDSALYLCASSPGLGSYNEQFFGPGTRLTVL.

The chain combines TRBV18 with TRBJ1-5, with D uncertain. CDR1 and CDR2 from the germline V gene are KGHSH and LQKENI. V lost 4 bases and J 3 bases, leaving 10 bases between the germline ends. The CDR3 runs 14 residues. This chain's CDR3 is CASSRRRNNQPQHF. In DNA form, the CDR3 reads TGTGCCAGCTCACGGAGGAGGAACAATCAGCCCCAGCATTTT. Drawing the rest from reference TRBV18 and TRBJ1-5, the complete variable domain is NAGVMQNPRHLVRRRGQEARLRCSPMKGHSHVYWYRQLPEEGLKFMVYLQKENIIDESGMPKERFSAEFPKEGPSILRIQQVVRGDSAAYFCASSRRRNNQPQHFGDGTRLSIL.

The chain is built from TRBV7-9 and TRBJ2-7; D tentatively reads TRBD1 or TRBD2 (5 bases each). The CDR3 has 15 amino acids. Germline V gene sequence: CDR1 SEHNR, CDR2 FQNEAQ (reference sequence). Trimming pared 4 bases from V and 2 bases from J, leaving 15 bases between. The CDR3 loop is CASSSPGPDPYEQYF. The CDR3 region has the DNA TGTGCCAGCAGCTCACCGGGACCAGACCCCTACGAGCAGTACTTC. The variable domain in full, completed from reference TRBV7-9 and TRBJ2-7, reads DTGVSQNPRHKITKRGQNVTFRCDPISEHNRLYWYRQTLGQGPEFLTYFQNEAQLEKSRLLSDRFSAERPKGSFSTLEIQRTEQGDSAMYLCASSSPGPDPYEQYFGPGTRLTVT.

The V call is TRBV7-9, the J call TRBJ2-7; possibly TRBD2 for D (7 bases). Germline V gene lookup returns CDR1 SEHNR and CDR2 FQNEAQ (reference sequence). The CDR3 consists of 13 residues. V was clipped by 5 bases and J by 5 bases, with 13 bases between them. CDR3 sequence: CASSGTGRDEQYF. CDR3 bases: TGTGCCAGCAGCGGCACAGGGAGGGACGAGCAGTACTTC. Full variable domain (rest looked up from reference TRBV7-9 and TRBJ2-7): DTGVSQNPRHKITKRGQNVTFRCDPISEHNRLYWYRQTLGQGPEFLTYFQNEAQLEKSRLLSDRFSAERPKGSFSTLEIQRTEQGDSAMYLCASSGTGRDEQYFGPGTRLTVT.

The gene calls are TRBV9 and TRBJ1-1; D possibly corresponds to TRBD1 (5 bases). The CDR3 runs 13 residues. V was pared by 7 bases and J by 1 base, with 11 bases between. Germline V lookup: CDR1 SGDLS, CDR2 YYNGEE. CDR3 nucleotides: TGTGCCAGCCGAGGACATCCGAACACTGAAGCTTTCTTT. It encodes CASRGHPNTEAFF. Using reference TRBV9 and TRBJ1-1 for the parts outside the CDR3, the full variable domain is DSGVTQTPKHLITATGQRVTLRCSPRSGDLSVYWYQQSLDQGLQFLIQYYNGEERAKGNILERFSAQQFPDLHSELNLSSLELGDSALYFCASRGHPNTEAFFGQGTRLTVV.

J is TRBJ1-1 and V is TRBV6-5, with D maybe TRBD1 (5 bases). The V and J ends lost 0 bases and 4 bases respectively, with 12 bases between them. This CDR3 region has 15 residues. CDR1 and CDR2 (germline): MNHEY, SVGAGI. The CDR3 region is CASSYSSGGRTEAFF. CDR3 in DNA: TGTGCCAGCAGTTACTCGTCGGGGGGTCGCACTGAAGCTTTCTTT.

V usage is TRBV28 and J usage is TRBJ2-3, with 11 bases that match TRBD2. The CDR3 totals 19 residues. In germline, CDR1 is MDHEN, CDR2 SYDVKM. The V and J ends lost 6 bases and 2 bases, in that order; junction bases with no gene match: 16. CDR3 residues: CASSKGATSGTDPTDTQYF. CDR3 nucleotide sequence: TGTGCCAGCAGCAAAGGCGCGACTAGCGGGACGGACCCCACAGATACGCAGTATTTT.

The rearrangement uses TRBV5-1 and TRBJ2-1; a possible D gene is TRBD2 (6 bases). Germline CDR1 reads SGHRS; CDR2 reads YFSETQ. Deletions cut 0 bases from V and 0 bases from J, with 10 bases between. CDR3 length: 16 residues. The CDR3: CASSLVAESSYNEQFF. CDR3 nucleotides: TGCGCCAGCAGCTTGGTAGCGGAAAGCTCCTACAATGAGCAGTTCTTC.

This chain's CDR3 is CASSKDRGPFEQYF. The CDR3 DNA is TGTGCCAGCAGTAAAGACAGGGGACCCTTCGAGCAGTACTTC. The chain employs TRBV6-1 and TRBJ2-7; TRBD1 aligns across 8 bases. Germline V CDR1 and CDR2: MNHNS, SASEGT. This CDR3 region has 14 residues. Unmatched junction bases numbered 9, after V lost 5 bases and J lost 6 bases.

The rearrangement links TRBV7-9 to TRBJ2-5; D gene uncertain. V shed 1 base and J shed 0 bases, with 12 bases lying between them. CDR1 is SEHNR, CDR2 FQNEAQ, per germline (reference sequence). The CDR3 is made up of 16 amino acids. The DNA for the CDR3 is TGTGCCAGCAGCTTAGAAGTTTCCTTTTACCAAGAGACCCAGTACTTC. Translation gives CASSLEVSFYQETQYF.

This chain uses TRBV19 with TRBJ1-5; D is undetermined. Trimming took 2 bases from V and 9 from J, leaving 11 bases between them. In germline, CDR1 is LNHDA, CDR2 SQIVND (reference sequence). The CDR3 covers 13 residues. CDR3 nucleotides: TGTGCCAGTAGTATACGGAGACGAGGGCCCCAGCATTTT. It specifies CASSIRRRGPQHF.

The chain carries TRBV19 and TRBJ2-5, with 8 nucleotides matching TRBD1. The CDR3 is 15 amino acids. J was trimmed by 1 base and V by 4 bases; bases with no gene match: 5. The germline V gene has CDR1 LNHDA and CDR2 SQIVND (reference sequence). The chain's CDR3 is CASSNPTGGQETQYF. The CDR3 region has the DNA TGTGCCAGTAGTAACCCAACAGGGGGCCAAGAGACCCAGTACTTC.

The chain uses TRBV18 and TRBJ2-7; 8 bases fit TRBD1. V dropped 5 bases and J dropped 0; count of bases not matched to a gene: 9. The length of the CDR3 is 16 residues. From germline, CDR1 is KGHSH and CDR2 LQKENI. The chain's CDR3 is CASSGIRDRSSYEQYF. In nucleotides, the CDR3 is TGTGCCAGCTCAGGAATCAGGGACAGGAGCTCCTACGAGCAGTACTTC. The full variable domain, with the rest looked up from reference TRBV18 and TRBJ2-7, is NAGVMQNPRHLVRRRGQEARLRCSPMKGHSHVYWYRQLPEEGLKFMVYLQKENIIDESGMPKERFSAEFPKEGPSILRIQQVVRGDSAAYFCASSGIRDRSSYEQYFGPGTRLTVT.

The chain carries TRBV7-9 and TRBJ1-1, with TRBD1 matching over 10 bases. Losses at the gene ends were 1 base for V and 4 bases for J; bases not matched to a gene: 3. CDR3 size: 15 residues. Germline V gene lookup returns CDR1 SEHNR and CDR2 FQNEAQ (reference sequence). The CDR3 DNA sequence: TGTGCCAGCAGCTTAGGACAGGGGGCAAGCACTGAAGCTTTCTTT. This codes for CASSLGQGASTEAFF. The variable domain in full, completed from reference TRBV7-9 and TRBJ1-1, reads DTGVSQNPRHKITKRGQNVTFRCDPISEHNRLYWYRQTLGQGPEFLTYFQNEAQLEKSRLLSDRFSAERPKGSFSTLEIQRTEQGDSAMYLCASSLGQGASTEAFFGQGTRLTVV.